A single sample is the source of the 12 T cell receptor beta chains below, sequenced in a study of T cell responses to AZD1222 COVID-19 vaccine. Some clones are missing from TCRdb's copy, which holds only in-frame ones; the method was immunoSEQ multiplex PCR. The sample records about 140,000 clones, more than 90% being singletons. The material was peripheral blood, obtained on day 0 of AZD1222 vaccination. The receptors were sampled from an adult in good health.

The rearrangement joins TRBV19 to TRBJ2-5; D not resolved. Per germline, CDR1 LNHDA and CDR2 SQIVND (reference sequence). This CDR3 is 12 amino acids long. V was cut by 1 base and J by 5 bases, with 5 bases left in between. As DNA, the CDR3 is TGTGCCAGTAGTATAGGTGGTGAGACCCAGTACTTC. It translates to CASSIGGETQYF. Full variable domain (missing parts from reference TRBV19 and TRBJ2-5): DGGITQSPKYLFRKEGQNVTLSCEQNLNHDAMYWYRQDPGQGLRLIYYSQIVNDFQKGDIAEGYSVSREKKESFPLTVTSAQKNPTAFYLCASSIGGETQYFGPGTRLLVL.

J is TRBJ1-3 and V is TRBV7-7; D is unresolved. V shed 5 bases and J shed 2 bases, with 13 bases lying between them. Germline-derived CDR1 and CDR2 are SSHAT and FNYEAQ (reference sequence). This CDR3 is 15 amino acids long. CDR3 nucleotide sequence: TGTGCCAGCAGCCCTGAGTCGCACCCTGGAAACACCATATATTTT. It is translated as CASSPESHPGNTIYF.

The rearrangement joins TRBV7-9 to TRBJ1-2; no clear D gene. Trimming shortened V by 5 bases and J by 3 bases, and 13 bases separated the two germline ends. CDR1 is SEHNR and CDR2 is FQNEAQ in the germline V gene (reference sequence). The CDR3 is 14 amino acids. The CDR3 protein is CASSPPPSYYGYTF. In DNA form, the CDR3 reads TGTGCCAGCAGCCCCCCCCCAAGCTACTATGGCTACACCTTC.

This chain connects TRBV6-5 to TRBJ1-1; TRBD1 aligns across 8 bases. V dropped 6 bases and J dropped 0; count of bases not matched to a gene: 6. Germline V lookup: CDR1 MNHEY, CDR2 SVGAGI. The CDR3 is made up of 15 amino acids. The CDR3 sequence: CASSLTGGVNTEAFF. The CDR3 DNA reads TGTGCCAGCAGCCTAACAGGGGGGGTGAACACTGAAGCTTTCTTT.

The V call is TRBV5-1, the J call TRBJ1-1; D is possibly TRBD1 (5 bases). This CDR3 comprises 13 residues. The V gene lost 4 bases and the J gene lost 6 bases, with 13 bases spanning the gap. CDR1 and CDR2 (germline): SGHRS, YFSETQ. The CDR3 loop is CASSLGGEPEAFF. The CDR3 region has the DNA TGCGCCAGCAGCCTTGGGGGGGAGCCTGAAGCTTTCTTT.

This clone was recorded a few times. The CDR3 is CSVEIRGTEAFF. CDR3 DNA: TGCAGCGTTGAAATCAGGGGAACTGAAGCTTTCTTT. The chain is built from TRBV29-1 and TRBJ1-1; TRBD1 is a possible D gene (6 bases). The CDR3 has 12 amino acids. The germline CDR1 and CDR2 sequences are SQVTM and ANQGSEA. Trimming shortened V by 2 bases and J by 5 bases, and 9 bases separated the two germline ends.

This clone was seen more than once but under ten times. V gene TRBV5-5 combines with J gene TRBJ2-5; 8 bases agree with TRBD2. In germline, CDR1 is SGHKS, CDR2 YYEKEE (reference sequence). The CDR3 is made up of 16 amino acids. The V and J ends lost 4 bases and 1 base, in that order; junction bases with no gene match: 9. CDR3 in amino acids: CASSRSGGYGQETQYF. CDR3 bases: TGTGCCAGCAGCCGATCGGGAGGGTATGGCCAAGAGACCCAGTACTTC. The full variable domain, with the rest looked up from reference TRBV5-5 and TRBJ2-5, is DAGVTQSPTHLIKTRGQQVTLRCSPISGHKSVSWYQQVLGQGPQFIFQYYEKEERGRGNFPDRFSARQFPNYSSELNVNALLLGDSALYLCASSRSGGYGQETQYFGPGTRLLVL.

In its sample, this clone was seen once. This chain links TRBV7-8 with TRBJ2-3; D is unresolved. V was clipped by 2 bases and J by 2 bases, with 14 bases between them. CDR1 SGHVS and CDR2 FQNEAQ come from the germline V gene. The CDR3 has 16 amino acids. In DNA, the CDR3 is TGTGCCAGCAGCTTAAGGGTAGAAGCAAACACAGATACGCAGTATTTT. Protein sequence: CASSLRVEANTDTQYF.

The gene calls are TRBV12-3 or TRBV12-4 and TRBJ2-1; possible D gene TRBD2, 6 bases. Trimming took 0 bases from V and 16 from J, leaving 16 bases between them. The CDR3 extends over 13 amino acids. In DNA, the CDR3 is TGTGCCAGCAGTTTAGCAACGGGACTTAGCTCATTCTTC. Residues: CASSLATGLSSFF.

The CDR3 nucleotides are TGTGCCAGCAGGTACAGCGGGGCCGGGGAGCTGTTTTTT. This sequence encodes CASRYSGAGELFF. The chain employs TRBV7-2 and TRBJ2-2; 7 positions agree with TRBD2. V lost 6 bases and J lost 6; bases outside the gene matches: 4. Germline V gene data show CDR1 as SGHTA and CDR2 as FQGNSA. This CDR3 is 13 amino acids long.

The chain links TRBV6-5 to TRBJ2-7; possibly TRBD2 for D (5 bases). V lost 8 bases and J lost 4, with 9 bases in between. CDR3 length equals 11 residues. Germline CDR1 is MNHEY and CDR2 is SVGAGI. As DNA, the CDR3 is TGTGCCAGCGGGAGAGTTTACGAGCAGTACTTC. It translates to CASGRVYEQYF.

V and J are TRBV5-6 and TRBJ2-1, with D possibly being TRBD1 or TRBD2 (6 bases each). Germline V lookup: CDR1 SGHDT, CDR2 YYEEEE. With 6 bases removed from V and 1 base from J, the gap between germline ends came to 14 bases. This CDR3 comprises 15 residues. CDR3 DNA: TGTGCCAGCATCCCCGGGGGCCCGTCCTACAATGAGCAGTTCTTC. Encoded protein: CASIPGGPSYNEQFF.